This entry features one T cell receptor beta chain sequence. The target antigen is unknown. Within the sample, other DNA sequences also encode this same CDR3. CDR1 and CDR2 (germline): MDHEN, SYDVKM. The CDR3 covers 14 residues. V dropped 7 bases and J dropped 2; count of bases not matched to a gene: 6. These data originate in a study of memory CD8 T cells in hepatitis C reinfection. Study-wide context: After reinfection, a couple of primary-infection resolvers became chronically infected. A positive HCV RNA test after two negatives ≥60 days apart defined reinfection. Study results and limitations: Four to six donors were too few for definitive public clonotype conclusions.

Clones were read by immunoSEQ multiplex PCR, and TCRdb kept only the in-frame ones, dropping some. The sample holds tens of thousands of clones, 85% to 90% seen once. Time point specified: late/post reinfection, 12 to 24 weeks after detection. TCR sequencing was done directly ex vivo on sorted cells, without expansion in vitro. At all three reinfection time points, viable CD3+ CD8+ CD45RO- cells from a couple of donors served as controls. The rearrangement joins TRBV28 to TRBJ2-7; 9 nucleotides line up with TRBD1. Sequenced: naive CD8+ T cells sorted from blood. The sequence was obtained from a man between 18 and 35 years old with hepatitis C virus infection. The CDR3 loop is CASNRDRVAYEQYF. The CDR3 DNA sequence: TGTGCCAGCAATAGGGACAGGGTGGCCTACGAGCAGTACTTC.